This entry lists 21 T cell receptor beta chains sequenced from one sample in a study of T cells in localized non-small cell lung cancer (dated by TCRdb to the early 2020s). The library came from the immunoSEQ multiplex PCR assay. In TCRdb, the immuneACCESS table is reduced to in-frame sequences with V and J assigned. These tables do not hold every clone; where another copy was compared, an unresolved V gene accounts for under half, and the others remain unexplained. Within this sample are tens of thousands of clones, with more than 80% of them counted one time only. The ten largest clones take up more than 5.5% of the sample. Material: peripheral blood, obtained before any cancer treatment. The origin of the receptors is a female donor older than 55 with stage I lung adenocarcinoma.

The CDR3 here is CASSLEVPLSMNTEAFF. CDR3 nucleotides: TGTGCCAGCAGTTTAGAAGTTCCTCTTTCCATGAACACTGAAGCTTTCTTT. The chain employs TRBV28 and TRBJ1-1; D not certain. Between the trimmed V and J ends, which lost 2 bases and 0 bases, there was a span of 16 bases. The CDR3 extends over 17 amino acids. From germline, CDR1 is MDHEN and CDR2 SYDVKM. Full variable domain (outside the CDR3, taken from reference TRBV28 and TRBJ1-1): DVKVTQSSRYLVKRTGEKVFLECVQDMDHENMFWYRQDPGLGLRLIYFSYDVKMKEKGDIPEGYSVSREKKERFSLILESASTNQTSMYLCASSLEVPLSMNTEAFFGQGTRLTVV.

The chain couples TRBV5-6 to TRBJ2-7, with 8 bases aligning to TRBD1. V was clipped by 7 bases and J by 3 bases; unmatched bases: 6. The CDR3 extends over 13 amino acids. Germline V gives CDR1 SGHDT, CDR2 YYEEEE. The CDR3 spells CASSRDRGYEQYV. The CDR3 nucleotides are TGTGCCAGCTCGAGAGACAGGGGCTACGAGCAGTACGTC.

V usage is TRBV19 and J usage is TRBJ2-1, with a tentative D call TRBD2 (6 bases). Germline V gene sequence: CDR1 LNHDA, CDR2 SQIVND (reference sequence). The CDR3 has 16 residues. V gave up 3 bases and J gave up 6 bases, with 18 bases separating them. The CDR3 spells CASSMGGLSYGNEQFF. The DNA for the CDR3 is TGTGCCAGTAGTATGGGGGGATTGAGCTACGGCAATGAGCAGTTCTTC.

The CDR3 is CASSVSGGRINEQYF. In DNA form, the CDR3 reads TGTGCCAGCAGCGTTAGCGGGGGGCGGATCAACGAGCAGTACTTC. The J gene is TRBJ2-7, the V gene TRBV9; 10 nucleotides agree with TRBD2. CDR3 length equals 15 residues. Germline CDR1 SGDLS, CDR2 YYNGEE. V was pared by 2 bases and J by 5 bases, with 7 bases of the junction left unmatched.

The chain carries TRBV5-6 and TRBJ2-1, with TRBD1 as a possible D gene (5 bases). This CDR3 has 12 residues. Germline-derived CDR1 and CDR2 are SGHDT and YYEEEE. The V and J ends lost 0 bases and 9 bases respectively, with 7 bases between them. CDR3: CASSLGQPEQFF. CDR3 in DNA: TGTGCCAGCAGCTTGGGACAGCCTGAGCAGTTCTTC. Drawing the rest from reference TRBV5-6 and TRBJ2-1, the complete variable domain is DAGVTQSPTHLIKTRGQQVTLRCSPKSGHDTVSWYQQALGQGPQFIFQYYEEEERQRGNFPDRFSGHQFPNYSSELNVNALLLGDSALYLCASSLGQPEQFFGPGTRLTVL.

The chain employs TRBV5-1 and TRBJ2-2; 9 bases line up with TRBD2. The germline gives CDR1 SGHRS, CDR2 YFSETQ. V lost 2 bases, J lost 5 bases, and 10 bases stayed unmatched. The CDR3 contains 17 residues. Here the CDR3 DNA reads TGCGCCAGCAGCTTCGGTAGCGGGGGCCCCGGGACCGGGGAGCTGTTTTTT. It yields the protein CASSFGSGGPGTGELFF.

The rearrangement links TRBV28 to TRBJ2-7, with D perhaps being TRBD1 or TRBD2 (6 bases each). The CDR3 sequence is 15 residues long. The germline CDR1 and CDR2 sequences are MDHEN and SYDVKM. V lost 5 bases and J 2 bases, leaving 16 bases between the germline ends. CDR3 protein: CASSPPGGLAYEQYV. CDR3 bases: TGTGCCAGCAGTCCACCCGGGGGCTTGGCCTACGAGCAGTACGTC.

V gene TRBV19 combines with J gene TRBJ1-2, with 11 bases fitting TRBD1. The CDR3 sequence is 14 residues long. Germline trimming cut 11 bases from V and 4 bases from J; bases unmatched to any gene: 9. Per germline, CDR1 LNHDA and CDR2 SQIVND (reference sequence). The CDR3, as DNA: TGTGCCTCAAAGGGACAGGGGGAAATCTATGGCTACACCTTC. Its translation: CASKGQGEIYGYTF. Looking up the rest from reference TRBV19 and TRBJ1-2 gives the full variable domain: DGGITQSPKYLFRKEGQNVTLSCEQNLNHDAMYWYRQDPGQGLRLIYYSQIVNDFQKGDIAEGYSVSREKKESFPLTVTSAQKNPTAFYLCASKGQGEIYGYTFGSGTRLTVV.

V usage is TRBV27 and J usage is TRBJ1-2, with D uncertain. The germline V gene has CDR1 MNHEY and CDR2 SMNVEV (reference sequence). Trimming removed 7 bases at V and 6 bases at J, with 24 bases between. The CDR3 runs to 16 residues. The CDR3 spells CASTFPLVVREDGYTF. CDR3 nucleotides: TGTGCCAGCACCTTCCCCCTTGTTGTTAGGGAAGATGGCTACACCTTC.

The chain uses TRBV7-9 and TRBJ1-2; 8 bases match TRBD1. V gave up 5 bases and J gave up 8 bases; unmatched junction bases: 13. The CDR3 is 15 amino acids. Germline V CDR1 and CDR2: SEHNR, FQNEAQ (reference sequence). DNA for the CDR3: TGTGCCAGCAGCCGATCCGAACAGGGGGTGGCGGGCTACACCTTC. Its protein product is CASSRSEQGVAGYTF.

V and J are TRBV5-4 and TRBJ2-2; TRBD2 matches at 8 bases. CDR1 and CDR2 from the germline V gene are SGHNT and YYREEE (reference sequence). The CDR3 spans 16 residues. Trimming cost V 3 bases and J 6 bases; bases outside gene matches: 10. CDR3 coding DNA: TGTGCCAGCAGCTCCGCGTCAGCGGGGGAATCCGGGGAGCTGTTTTTT. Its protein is CASSSASAGESGELFF.

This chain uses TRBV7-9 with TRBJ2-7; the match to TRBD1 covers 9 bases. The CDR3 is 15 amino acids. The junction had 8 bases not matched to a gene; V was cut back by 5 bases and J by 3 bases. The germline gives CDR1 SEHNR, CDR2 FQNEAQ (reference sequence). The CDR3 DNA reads TGTGCCAGCAGCCCTACATGGGACAGGGACTACGAGCAGTACTTC. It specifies CASSPTWDRDYEQYF.

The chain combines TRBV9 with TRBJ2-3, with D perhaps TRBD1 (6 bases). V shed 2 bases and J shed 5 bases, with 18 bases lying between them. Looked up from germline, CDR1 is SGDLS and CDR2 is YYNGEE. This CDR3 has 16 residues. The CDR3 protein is CASSVSAGDGEDTQYF. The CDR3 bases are TGTGCCAGCAGCGTGTCGGCAGGGGATGGTGAAGATACGCAGTATTTT. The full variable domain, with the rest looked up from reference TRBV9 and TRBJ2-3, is DSGVTQTPKHLITATGQRVTLRCSPRSGDLSVYWYQQSLDQGLQFLIQYYNGEERAKGNILERFSAQQFPDLHSELNLSSLELGDSALYFCASSVSAGDGEDTQYFGPGTRLTVL.

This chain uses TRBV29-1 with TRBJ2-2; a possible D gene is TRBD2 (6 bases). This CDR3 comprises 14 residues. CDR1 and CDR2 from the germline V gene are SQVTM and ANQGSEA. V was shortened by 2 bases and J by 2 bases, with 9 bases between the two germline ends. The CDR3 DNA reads TGCAGCGTTGAACGGGGGACTAACACCGGGGAGCTGTTTTTT. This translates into CSVERGTNTGELFF.

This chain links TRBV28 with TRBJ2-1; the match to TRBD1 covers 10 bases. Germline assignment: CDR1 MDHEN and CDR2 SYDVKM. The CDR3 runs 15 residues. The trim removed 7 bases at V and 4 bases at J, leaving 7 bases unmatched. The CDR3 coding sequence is TGTGCCAGCAAATGGGGGACAGGGGTATACAATGAGCAGTTCTTC. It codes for CASKWGTGVYNEQFF.

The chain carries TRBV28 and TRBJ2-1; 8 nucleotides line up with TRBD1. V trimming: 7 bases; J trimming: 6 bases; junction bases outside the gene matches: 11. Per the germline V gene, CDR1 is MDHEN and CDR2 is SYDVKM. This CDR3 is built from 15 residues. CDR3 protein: CASITPDREVNEQFF. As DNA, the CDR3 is TGTGCCAGCATTACCCCGGACAGGGAGGTCAATGAGCAGTTCTTC.

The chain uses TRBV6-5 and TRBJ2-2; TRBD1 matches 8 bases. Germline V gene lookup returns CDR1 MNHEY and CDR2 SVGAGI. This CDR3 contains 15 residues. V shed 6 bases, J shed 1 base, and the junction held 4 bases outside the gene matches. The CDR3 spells CASRTGAGNTGELFF. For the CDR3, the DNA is TGTGCCAGCAGGACAGGGGCAGGGAACACCGGGGAGCTGTTTTTT.

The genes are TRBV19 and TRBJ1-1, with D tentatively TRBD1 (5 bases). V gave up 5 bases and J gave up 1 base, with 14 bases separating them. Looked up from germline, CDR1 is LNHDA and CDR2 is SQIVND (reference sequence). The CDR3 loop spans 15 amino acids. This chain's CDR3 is CASSRGVDQNTEAFF. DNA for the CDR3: TGTGCCAGTAGTCGAGGGGTGGATCAGAACACTGAAGCTTTCTTT.

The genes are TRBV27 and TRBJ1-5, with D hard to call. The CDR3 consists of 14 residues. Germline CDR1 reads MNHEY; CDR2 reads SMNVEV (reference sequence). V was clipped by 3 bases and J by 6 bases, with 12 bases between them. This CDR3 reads CASSFLGSSQPQHF. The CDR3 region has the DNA TGTGCCAGCAGTTTTTTGGGGAGTAGTCAGCCCCAGCATTTT.

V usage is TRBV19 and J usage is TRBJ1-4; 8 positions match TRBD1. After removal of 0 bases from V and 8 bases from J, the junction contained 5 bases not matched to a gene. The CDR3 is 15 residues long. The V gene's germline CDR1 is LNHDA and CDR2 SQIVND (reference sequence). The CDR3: CASSIDQGAREKLFF. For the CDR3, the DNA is TGTGCCAGTAGTATAGATCAGGGGGCGCGGGAAAAACTGTTTTTT.

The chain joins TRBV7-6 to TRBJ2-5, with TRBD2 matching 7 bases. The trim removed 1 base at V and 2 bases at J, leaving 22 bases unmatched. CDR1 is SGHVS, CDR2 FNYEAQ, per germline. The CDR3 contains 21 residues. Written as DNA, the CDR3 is TGTGCCAGCAGCTTAGTCCCCACGCTAGCGGTTACCGGGGGGAAACAAGAGACCCAGTACTTC. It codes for CASSLVPTLAVTGGKQETQYF.